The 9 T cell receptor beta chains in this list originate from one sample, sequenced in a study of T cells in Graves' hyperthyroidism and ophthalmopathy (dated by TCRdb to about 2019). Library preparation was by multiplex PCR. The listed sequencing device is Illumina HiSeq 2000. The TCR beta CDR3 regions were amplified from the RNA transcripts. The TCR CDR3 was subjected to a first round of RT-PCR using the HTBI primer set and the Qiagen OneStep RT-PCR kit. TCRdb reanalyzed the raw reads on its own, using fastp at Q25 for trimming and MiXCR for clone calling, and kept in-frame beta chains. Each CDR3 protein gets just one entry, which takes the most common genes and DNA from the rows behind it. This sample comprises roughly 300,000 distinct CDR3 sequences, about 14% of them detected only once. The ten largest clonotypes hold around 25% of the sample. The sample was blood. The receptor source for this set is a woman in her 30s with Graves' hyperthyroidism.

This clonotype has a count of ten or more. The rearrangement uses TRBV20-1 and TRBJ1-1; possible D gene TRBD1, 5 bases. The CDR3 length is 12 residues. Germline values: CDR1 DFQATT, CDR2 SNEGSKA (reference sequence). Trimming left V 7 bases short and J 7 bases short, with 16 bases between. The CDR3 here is CSVTTAGGEAFF. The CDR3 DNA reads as TGCAGTGTTACCACGGCGGGGGGTGAAGCTTTCTTT.

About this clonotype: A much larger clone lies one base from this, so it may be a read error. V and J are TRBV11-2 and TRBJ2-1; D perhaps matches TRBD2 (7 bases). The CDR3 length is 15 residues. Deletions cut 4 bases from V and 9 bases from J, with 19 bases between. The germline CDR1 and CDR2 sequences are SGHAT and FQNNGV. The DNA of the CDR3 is TGTGCCAGCAGCTCCCTAACGGGGGAGGGGGTTGAGCAGTTCTTC. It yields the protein CASSSLTGEGVEQFF.

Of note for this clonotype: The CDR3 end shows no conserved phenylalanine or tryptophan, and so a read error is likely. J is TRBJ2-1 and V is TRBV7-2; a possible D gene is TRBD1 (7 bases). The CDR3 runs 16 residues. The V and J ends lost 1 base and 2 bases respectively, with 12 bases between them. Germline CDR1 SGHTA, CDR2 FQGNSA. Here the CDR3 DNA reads TGTGCCAGCAGCTTAGTAGGCGGGACAGCCTACAATGAGCAGTTCTAC. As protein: CASSLVGGTAYNEQFY.

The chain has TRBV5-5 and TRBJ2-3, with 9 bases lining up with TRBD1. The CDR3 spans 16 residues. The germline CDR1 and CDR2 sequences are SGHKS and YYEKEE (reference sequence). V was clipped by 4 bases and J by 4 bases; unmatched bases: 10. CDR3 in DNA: TGTGCCAGCAGCGCCGTTCCGGGACAGGGCCCAGATACGCAGTATTTT. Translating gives CASSAVPGQGPDTQYF.

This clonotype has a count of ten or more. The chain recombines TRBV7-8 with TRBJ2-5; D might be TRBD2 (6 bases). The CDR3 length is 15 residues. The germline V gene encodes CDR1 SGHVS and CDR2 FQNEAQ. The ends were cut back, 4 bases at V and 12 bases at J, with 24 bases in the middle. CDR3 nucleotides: TGTGCCAGCAGCTCAAGCAGGACTCCCGCGGGGTTGGAGTACTTC. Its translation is CASSSSRTPAGLEYF.

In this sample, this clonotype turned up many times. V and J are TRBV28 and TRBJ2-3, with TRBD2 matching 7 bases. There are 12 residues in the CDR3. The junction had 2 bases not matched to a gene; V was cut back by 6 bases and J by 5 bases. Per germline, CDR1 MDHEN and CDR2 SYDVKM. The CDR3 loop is CASRSGGDTQYF. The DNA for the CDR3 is TGTGCCAGCAGGTCGGGGGGAGATACGCAGTATTTT.

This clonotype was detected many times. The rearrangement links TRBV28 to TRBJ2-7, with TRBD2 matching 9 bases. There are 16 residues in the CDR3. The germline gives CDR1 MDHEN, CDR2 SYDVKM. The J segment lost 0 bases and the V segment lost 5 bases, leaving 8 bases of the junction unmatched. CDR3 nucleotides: TGTGCCAGCAGTACCTTCGGTAGCGGGAGCTCCTACGAGCAGTACTTC. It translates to CASSTFGSGSSYEQYF.

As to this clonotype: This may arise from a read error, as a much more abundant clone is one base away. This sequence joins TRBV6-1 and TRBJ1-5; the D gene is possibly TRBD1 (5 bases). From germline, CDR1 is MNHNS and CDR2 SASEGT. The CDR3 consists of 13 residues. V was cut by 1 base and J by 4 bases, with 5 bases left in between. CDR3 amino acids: CASSEEGNQPQHF. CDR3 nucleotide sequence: TGTGCCAGCAGTGAAGAGGGGAATCAGCCCCAGCATTTT.

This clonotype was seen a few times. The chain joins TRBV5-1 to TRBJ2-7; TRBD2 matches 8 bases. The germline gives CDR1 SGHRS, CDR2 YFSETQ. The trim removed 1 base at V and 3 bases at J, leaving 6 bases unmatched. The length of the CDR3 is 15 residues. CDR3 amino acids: CASSLSGTRLYEQYF. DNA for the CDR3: TGCGCCAGCAGCTTGTCAGGGACTAGACTCTACGAGCAGTACTTC.